This TCR beta chain is from a study of PD-1 blockade in classical Hodgkin lymphoma. Study-level findings and limits: Baseline diversity was lower in partial responders and progressors than complete responders.

This clone was counted a single time. Its target is unknown. Method: immunoSEQ multiplex PCR; TCRdb's copy keeps in-frame clones and lacks some. The sample lists 49,000 or so clones; roughly 80% were seen once. Brentuximab vedotin exposure varied among the patients, all of whom had relapsed after autologous stem cell transplantation. Deletions cut 2 bases from V and 7 bases from J, with 18 bases between. Germline CDR1 KGHSH, CDR2 LQKENI. The CDR3 extends over 16 amino acids. This clonotype was sampled from a human donor with classical Hodgkin lymphoma. The material was peripheral blood mononuclear cells (PBMCs), obtained before the second cycle of nivolumab. The chain joins TRBV18 to TRBJ2-1; D remains ambiguous. CDR3 residues: CASSPIKAPGGNEQFF. The CDR3 bases are TGTGCCAGCTCACCAATAAAGGCCCCGGGTGGTAATGAGCAGTTCTTC.